This T cell receptor beta chain appears in the sequencing data of a study of T-cell reconstitution after alpha-beta-depleted transplantation in children. This clonotype was seen many times. Preparation of the TCRbeta library was carried out with unique molecular identifiers. TCRdb fed the PCR reads into MiXCR, producing one record per CDR3 protein. The sample carries roughly 90,000 distinct CDR3 sequences, 9.5% to 15% recorded once. The germline CDR1 and CDR2 sequences are MNHEY and SMNVEV (reference sequence). Trimming left V 8 bases short and J 7 bases short, with 13 bases between. This CDR3 is 12 amino acids long.

This sequence was found in a human donor who donated a stem cell graft to a child with inherited bone marrow failure. The chain is built from TRBV27 and TRBJ2-3; D might be TRBD2 (5 bases). Material: PBMCs from the stem cell graft donor, obtained from the stem cell graft. DNA of the CDR3: TGTGCCAGCCCGAGGCCGGGGAATACGCAGTATTTT. Translating it yields CASPRPGNTQYF.